The 19 T cell receptor beta chains listed next were all sequenced from one sample in a study of Ad26.COV2.S vaccination and SARS-CoV-2 variants (dated by TCRdb to about 2021). Preparation of the library involved the immunoSEQ multiplex PCR assay. The table comes from immuneACCESS by way of TCRdb, which keeps in-frame sequences with V and J called. Part of the clones is missing from these tables; in studies checked, under half for an unresolved V gene and the rest for unknown reasons. The table for this sample lists more than 300,000 clones; roughly 80% of them were counted only once. 2% to 2.5% of the sample belongs to the ten largest clones. The treatment or condition label on this specimen signifies: about 20 received Ad26.COV2.S at low or high dose, single or two shots; several received placebo; per-sample allocation not given. Repertoires of vaccine and placebo recipients were sequenced from samples collected on day 63 after the first injection.

Sequencing was performed on peripheral blood, taken in a trial of Ad26.COV2.S vaccine versus placebo. These receptor sequences come from a person between 18 and 59 years old who received the Ad26.COV2.S COVID-19 vaccine or a placebo.

This chain joins TRBV2 and TRBJ2-4; 7 positions agree with TRBD2. This CDR3 has 15 residues. With 6 bases clipped from V and 8 bases from J, the junction kept 13 bases outside the gene matches. Germline CDR1 is SNHLY and CDR2 is FYNNEI. CDR3 residues: CASSESGSGLDIQYF. CDR3 nucleotides: TGTGCCAGCAGCGAGTCAGGTAGCGGGTTGGACATTCAGTACTTC.

This clone showed up just once. This sequence joins TRBV5-1 and TRBJ2-7; a weak D match, TRBD2 (6 bases). V lost 4 bases and J lost 5, with 16 bases in between. This CDR3 is built from 14 residues. Germline CDR1 is SGHRS and CDR2 is YFSETQ. As DNA, the CDR3 is TGCGCCAGCAGCCATTACGGGAGCCGGGACGAGCAGTACTTC. Residues: CASSHYGSRDEQYF. The full variable domain, completed using reference TRBV5-1 and TRBJ2-7, is KAGVTQTPRYLIKTRGQQVTLSCSPISGHRSVSWYQQTPGQGLQFLFEYFSETQRNKGNFPGRFSGRQFSNSRSEMNVSTLELGDSALYLCASSHYGSRDEQYFGPGTRLTVT.

The genes are TRBV4-2 and TRBJ2-7; D is possibly TRBD2 (6 bases). The germline CDR1 and CDR2 sequences are LGHNA and YNFKEQ. Trimming removed 0 bases from V and 0 bases from J, with 9 bases in between. The CDR3 runs to 15 residues. CDR3 coding DNA: TGTGCCAGCAGCCAAGATCGGGGGAGCTCCTACGAGCAGTACTTC. Its protein is CASSQDRGSSYEQYF.

The V call is TRBV28, the J call TRBJ2-1; the D is unclear. Germline CDR1 reads MDHEN; CDR2 reads SYDVKM. There are 16 residues in the CDR3. The germline V and J ends were trimmed by 1 base and 0 bases, with 10 bases remaining between them. CDR3 sequence (DNA): TGTGCCAGCAGTTTATACGCAAAGAACTCCTACAATGAGCAGTTCTTC. Protein product: CASSLYAKNSYNEQFF.

The chain joins TRBV7-3 to TRBJ2-1; no reliable D call. This CDR3 region has 14 residues. Trimming left V 2 bases short and J 3 bases short, with 8 bases between. From germline, CDR1 is SGHTA and CDR2 FQGTGA. The CDR3 sequence: CASSLSSGYNEQFF. The CDR3 coding sequence is TGTGCCAGCAGCTTATCCTCCGGCTACAATGAGCAGTTCTTC.

V and J are TRBV10-3 and TRBJ2-7; 11 bases match TRBD1. This CDR3 has 16 amino acids. Germline CDR1 ENHRY, CDR2 SYGVKD. Trimming at V came to 3 bases and at J to 0 bases, leaving 4 bases not matched to a gene. For the CDR3, the DNA is TGTGCCATCAGTGACGGGGGACAGGGGGACTCCTACGAGCAGTACTTC. Translating it yields CAISDGGQGDSYEQYF.

This chain links TRBV3-1 (or the pseudogene TRBV3-2) with TRBJ1-5; TRBD1 matches 8 bases. Looked up from germline, CDR1 is LGHDT and CDR2 is YNNKEL (reference sequence). This CDR3 spans 16 amino acids. Trimming cost V 1 base and J 0 bases; bases outside gene matches: 2. Here the CDR3 DNA reads TGTGCCAGCAGCCAAGGTGGACAGGGTAGCAATCAGCCCCAGCATTTT. Residues: CASSQGGQGSNQPQHF.

Note on this clone: At one boundary the junction diverges from the germline segment, which might be a read error. This sequence joins TRBV5-1 and TRBJ2-5; TRBD1 agrees at 12 bases. The CDR3 consists of 16 residues. CDR1 is SGHRS, CDR2 YFSETQ, per germline. CDR3 region: CASSLAGTGGQKTQYF. CDR3 sequence (DNA): TGCGCCAGCAGCTTGGCCGGGACAGGGGGCCAAAAGACCCAGTACTTC. The whole variable domain, filled in from reference TRBV5-1 and TRBJ2-5, reads KAGVTQTPRYLIKTRGQQVTLSCSPISGHRSVSWYQQTPGQGLQFLFEYFSETQRNKGNFPGRFSGRQFSNSRSEMNVSTLELGDSALYLCASSLAGTGGQKTQYFGPGTRLLVL.

This chain links TRBV10-2 with TRBJ2-7; 11 bases align to TRBD1. The CDR3 length is 18 residues. Germline loops: CDR1 WSHSY, CDR2 SAAADI. Trimming removed 3 bases from V and 3 bases from J; junction bases left unmatched: 13. Here the CDR3 reads CASSDYGRRGTGGYEQYF. The CDR3 DNA follows: TGCGCCAGCAGTGATTACGGGCGGCGAGGGACAGGGGGCTACGAGCAGTACTTC.

This clone was observed a handful of times. The CDR3: CASRGPLSAAGEAFF. The CDR3 region has the DNA TGTGCCAGTAGAGGCCCACTATCCGCAGCTGGTGAAGCTTTCTTT. The gene calls are TRBV19 and TRBJ1-1; the D is unclear. This CDR3 is built from 15 residues. The germline V gene has CDR1 LNHDA and CDR2 SQIVND (reference sequence). V was cut by 6 bases and J by 7 bases, with 21 bases left in between.

The V and J genes are TRBV29-1 and TRBJ2-2; 8 bases align to TRBD1. The germline CDR1 and CDR2 sequences are SQVTM and ANQGSEA. Trimming took 4 bases from V and 4 from J; bases not matched to a gene: 2. This CDR3 comprises 13 residues. The CDR3 bases are TGCAGCGTTGTCAGGGGGCGCACCGGGGAGCTGTTTTTT. It encodes CSVVRGRTGELFF.

The rearrangement uses TRBV7-3 and TRBJ2-2; 8 bases map to TRBD2. The CDR3 is made up of 14 amino acids. CDR1 is SGHTA, CDR2 FQGTGA, per germline. Trimming cost V 5 bases and J 4 bases; bases outside gene matches: 3. In DNA form, the CDR3 reads TGTGCCAGCAGCCGGGGGGGCAGCACCGGGGAGCTGTTTTTT. Protein product: CASSRGGSTGELFF.

This clone was counted between two and nine times. This chain joins TRBV12-3 or TRBV12-4 and TRBJ2-5, with D uncertain. This CDR3 has 12 residues. V was clipped by 3 bases and J by 4 bases, with 6 bases between them. CDR3 region: CASSLGSETQYF. As DNA, the CDR3 is TGTGCCAGCAGTTTGGGCTCAGAGACCCAGTACTTC.

This chain uses TRBV5-4 with TRBJ1-3; 7 bases fit TRBD1. V gave up 3 bases and J gave up 2 bases; unmatched junction bases: 8. The V gene's germline CDR1 is SGHNT and CDR2 YYREEE (reference sequence). This CDR3 comprises 16 residues. CDR3: CASSYQRGRTGNTIYF. CDR3 nucleotide sequence: TGTGCCAGCAGCTACCAAAGGGGGCGGACTGGAAACACCATATATTTT.

The V and J genes are TRBV18 and TRBJ2-7, with TRBD1 matching over 10 bases. After removal of 3 bases from V and 2 bases from J, the junction contained 4 bases not matched to a gene. Germline V lookup: CDR1 KGHSH, CDR2 LQKENI. The CDR3 consists of 15 residues. The CDR3: CASSPTTGGPYEQYF. The CDR3 DNA is TGTGCCAGCTCACCGACGACAGGGGGCCCCTACGAGCAGTACTTC.

The chain carries TRBV3-1 (or the pseudogene TRBV3-2) and TRBJ2-7; D ambiguous. V lost 0 bases and J 8 bases, leaving 11 bases between the germline ends. CDR3 size: 13 residues. Germline CDR1 is LGHDT and CDR2 is YNNKEL (reference sequence). The CDR3 spells CASSQETGRQQYF. The CDR3 region has the DNA TGTGCCAGCAGCCAAGAGACCGGGCGGCAGCAGTACTTC.

The chain carries TRBV3-1 (or the pseudogene TRBV3-2) and TRBJ1-2, with 7 nucleotides matching TRBD1. Germline V gives CDR1 LGHDT, CDR2 YNNKEL (reference sequence). The V segment lost 4 bases and the J segment 6 bases; nucleotides outside the gene matches: 8. The CDR3 sequence is 14 residues long. DNA for the CDR3: TGTGCCAGCAGCCGCCGCGAGGGGGCGGATGGCTACACCTTC. This codes for CASSRREGADGYTF.

The gene calls are TRBV20-1 and TRBJ1-2; D remains unclear. Germline V gene sequence: CDR1 DFQATT, CDR2 SNEGSKA (reference sequence). The CDR3 is made up of 11 amino acids. Trimming took off 5 bases at V and 6 bases at J, with 10 bases between the two ends. The CDR3 DNA reads as TGCAGTGCTCGCCAAACGGATGGCTACACCTTC. Its protein is CSARQTDGYTF.

Here the CDR3 DNA reads TGCGCCAGCAGCCAAGGAAGACAGGGAGTTTGGACTGAAGCTTTCTTT. Translated: CASSQGRQGVWTEAFF. The chain uses TRBV4-1 and TRBJ1-1; TRBD1 agrees at 7 bases. CDR3 length: 16 residues. Germline loops: CDR1 MGHRA, CDR2 YSYEKL. Trimming took 1 base from V and 5 from J; bases not matched to a gene: 10.